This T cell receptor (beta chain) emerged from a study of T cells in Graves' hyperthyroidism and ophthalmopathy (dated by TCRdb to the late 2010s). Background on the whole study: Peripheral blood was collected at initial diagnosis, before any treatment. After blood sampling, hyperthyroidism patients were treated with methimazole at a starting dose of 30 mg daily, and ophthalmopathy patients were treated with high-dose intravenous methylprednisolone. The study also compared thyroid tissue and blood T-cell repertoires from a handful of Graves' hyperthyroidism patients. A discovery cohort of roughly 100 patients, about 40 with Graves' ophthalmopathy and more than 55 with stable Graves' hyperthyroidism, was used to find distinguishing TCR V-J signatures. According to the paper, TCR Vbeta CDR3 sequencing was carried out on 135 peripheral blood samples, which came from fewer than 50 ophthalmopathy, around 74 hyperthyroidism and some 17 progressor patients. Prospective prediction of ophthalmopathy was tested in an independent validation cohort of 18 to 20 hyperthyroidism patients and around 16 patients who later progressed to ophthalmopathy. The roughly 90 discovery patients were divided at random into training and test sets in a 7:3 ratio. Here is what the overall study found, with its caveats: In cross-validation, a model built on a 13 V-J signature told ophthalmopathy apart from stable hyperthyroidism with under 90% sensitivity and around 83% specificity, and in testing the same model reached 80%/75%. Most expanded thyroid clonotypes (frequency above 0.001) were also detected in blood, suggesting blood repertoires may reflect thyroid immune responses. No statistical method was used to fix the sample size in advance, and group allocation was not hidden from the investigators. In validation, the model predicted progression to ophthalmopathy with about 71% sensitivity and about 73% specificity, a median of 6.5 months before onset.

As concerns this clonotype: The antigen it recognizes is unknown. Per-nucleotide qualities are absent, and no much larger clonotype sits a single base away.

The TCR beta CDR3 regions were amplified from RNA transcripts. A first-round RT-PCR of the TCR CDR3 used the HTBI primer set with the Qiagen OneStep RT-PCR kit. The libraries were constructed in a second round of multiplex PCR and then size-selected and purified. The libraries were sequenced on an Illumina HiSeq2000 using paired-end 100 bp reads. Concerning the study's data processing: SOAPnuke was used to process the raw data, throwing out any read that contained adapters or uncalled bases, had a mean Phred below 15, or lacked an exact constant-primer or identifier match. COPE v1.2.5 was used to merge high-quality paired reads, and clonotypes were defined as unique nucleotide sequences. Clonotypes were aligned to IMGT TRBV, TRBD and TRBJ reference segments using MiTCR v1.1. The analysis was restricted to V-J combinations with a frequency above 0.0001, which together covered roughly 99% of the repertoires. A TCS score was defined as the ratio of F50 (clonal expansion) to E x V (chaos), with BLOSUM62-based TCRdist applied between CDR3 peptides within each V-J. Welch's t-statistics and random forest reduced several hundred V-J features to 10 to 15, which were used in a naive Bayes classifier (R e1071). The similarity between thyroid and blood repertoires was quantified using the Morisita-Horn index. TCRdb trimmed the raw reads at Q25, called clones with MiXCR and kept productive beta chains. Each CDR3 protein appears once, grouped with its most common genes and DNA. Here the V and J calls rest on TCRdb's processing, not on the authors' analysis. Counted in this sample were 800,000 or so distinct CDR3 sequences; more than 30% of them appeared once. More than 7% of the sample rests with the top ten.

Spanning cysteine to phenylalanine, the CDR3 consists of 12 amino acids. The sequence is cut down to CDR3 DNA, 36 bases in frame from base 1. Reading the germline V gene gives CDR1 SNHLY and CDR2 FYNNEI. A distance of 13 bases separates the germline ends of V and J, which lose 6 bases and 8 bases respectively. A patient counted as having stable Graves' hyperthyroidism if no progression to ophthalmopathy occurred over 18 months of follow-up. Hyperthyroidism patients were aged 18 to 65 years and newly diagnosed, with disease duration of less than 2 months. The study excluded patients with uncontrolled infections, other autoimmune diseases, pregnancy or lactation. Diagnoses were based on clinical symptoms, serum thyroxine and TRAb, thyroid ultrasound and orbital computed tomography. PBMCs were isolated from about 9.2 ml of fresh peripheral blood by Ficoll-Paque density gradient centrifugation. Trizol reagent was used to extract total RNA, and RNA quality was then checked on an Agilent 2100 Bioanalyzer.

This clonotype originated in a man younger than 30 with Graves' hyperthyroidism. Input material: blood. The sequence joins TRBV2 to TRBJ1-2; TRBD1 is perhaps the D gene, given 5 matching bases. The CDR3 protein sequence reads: CASRAGTTGYTF. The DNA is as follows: TGTGCCAGCAGAGCCGGGACCACCGGCTACACCTTC.